The 14 T cell receptor beta chains below were found in one sample sequenced in a study of control samples from healthy donors and cancer patients. The table came from immunoSEQ multiplex PCR; TCRdb's copy has only in-frame clones and leaves some out. The sample shows approximately 68,000 clones, about 83% of them seen only once. The source material was blood. These receptors were collected from a man between 60 and 70 years old in good health.

The chain couples TRBV7-8 to TRBJ2-7; tentatively, D is TRBD1 (6 bases). This CDR3 has 16 residues. Deletions cut 2 bases from V and 0 bases from J, with 14 bases between. Germline V CDR1 and CDR2: SGHVS, FQNEAQ. CDR3 sequence: CASSLRDISSSYEQYF. The CDR3 coding sequence is TGTGCCAGCAGCTTACGGGACATCTCGAGCTCCTACGAGCAGTACTTC.

The J gene is TRBJ1-5, the V gene TRBV19; a weak D match, TRBD1 (5 bases). V shed 6 bases and J shed 9 bases, with 15 bases lying between them. The CDR3 runs 13 residues. CDR1 and CDR2 (germline): LNHDA, SQIVND (reference sequence). The DNA for the CDR3 is TGTGCCAGTAGAGAGGTGGGGCTAGGGCCCCAGCATTTT. Translation: CASREVGLGPQHF.

In DNA form, the CDR3 reads TGTGCCAGCAGTGGCTCTGGGGCCAACGTCCTGACTTTC. This sequence encodes CASSGSGANVLTF. V and J are TRBV25-1 and TRBJ2-6; D is unresolved. Trimming shortened V by 4 bases and J by 0 bases, and 1 base separated the two germline ends. CDR1 is MGHDK and CDR2 is SYGVNS in the germline V gene. This CDR3 is 13 amino acids long.

The chain employs TRBV18 and TRBJ1-1, with 9 bases aligning to TRBD1. Trimming took 8 bases from V and 1 from J; bases not matched to a gene: 14. From germline, CDR1 is KGHSH and CDR2 LQKENI. This CDR3 has 17 residues. The CDR3 region is CASHGSTGGLSNTEAFF. The CDR3 DNA reads TGTGCCAGCCATGGATCAACAGGGGGCCTTTCGAACACTGAAGCTTTCTTT. Drawing the rest from reference TRBV18 and TRBJ1-1, the complete variable domain is NAGVMQNPRHLVRRRGQEARLRCSPMKGHSHVYWYRQLPEEGLKFMVYLQKENIIDESGMPKERFSAEFPKEGPSILRIQQVVRGDSAAYFCASHGSTGGLSNTEAFFGQGTRLTVV.

This chain joins TRBV19 and TRBJ1-2; a weak D match, TRBD1 (6 bases). This CDR3 is built from 16 residues. The V gene's germline CDR1 is LNHDA and CDR2 SQIVND (reference sequence). V was shortened by 1 base and J by 4 bases, with 16 bases between the two germline ends. CDR3 sequence: CASSIAREGHVYGYTF. The CDR3 DNA follows: TGTGCCAGTAGTATAGCCCGAGAGGGACACGTCTATGGCTACACCTTC.

The CDR3 loop reads CASSLVAAGDYGYTF. For the CDR3, the DNA is TGTGCCAGCAGCTTGGTGGCAGCAGGGGACTATGGCTACACCTTC. The chain uses TRBV5-5 and TRBJ1-2, with a possible D match to TRBD1 (6 bases). V shed 0 bases and J shed 3 bases, with 12 bases lying between them. This CDR3 comprises 15 residues. CDR1 SGHKS and CDR2 YYEKEE come from the germline V gene (reference sequence).

The chain joins TRBV20-1 to TRBJ2-4; D is tentatively TRBD1 or TRBD2 (5 bases each). The V gene lost 5 bases and the J gene lost 10 bases, with 12 bases spanning the gap. CDR1 is DFQATT, CDR2 SNEGSKA, per germline (reference sequence). This CDR3 region has 11 residues. In nucleotides, the CDR3 is TGCAGTGCTCAGGGACCATCTATTCAGTACTTC. This gives the protein CSAQGPSIQYF.

The chain links TRBV7-3 to TRBJ1-1, with 8 positions matching TRBD1. Germline V lookup: CDR1 SGHTA, CDR2 FQGTGA. V gave up 3 bases and J gave up 5 bases; unmatched junction bases: 5. The CDR3 totals 14 residues. CDR3 DNA: TGTGCCAGCAGCTTGACAGGGGTCCAAACTGAAGCTTTCTTT. Amino acid sequence: CASSLTGVQTEAFF.

V gene TRBV5-1 combines with J gene TRBJ2-2; D not resolved. This CDR3 contains 13 residues. Germline CDR1 reads SGHRS; CDR2 reads YFSETQ. V lost 1 base, J lost 4 bases, and 5 bases lay in between. In DNA form, the CDR3 reads TGCGCCAGCAGCTTGCAGACCACCGGGGAGCTGTTTTTT. Residues: CASSLQTTGELFF.

The chain carries TRBV14 and TRBJ1-1; the D is unclear. The V end was cut by 4 bases, the J end by 7 bases, with 13 bases between. Germline V CDR1 and CDR2: SGHDN, FVKESK. The CDR3 runs to 13 residues. CDR3 nucleotide sequence: TGTGCCAGCAGCCCCGGGTGGTACAGTGAAGCTTTCTTT. This sequence encodes CASSPGWYSEAFF.

V and J are TRBV6-6 and TRBJ2-7, with TRBD1 matching 7 bases. The CDR3 has 15 amino acids. Germline CDR1 and CDR2: MNHNY and SVGAGI (reference sequence). The ends lost 0 bases at V and 3 bases at J; junction bases unmatched: 5. CDR3: CASSYSAGGSYEQYF. The DNA of the CDR3 is TGTGCCAGCAGTTACTCGGCAGGGGGTAGCTACGAGCAGTACTTC.

This rearrangement joins TRBV6-5 to TRBJ2-6; D remains unclear. The CDR3 covers 13 residues. V was pared by 4 bases and J by 0 bases, with 1 base between. Germline CDR1 and CDR2: MNHEY and SVGAGI. In DNA form, the CDR3 reads TGTGCCAGCAGTTCCTCTGGGGCCAACGTCCTGACTTTC. Amino acids: CASSSSGANVLTF.

The chain has TRBV7-9 and TRBJ2-7; D may be TRBD1 (6 bases). The germline V gene encodes CDR1 SEHNR and CDR2 FQNEAQ (reference sequence). V was trimmed by 1 base and J by 10 bases, leaving 11 bases between them. This CDR3 is built from 12 residues. The CDR3 nucleotides read TGTGCCAGCAGCTTAGAACAGGGCAATCAGTACTTC. It yields the protein CASSLEQGNQYF.

On this clone: Sequence at one end of the junction differs from germline and may be a read error. The chain employs TRBV6-5 and TRBJ2-1, with TRBD2 identical over 13 bases. CDR1 is MNHEY, CDR2 SVGAGI, per germline. The CDR3 is made up of 15 amino acids. CDR3 amino acids: CTSSLTSGRTHEQFF. The CDR3 nucleotides are TGTACCAGCAGTTTGACTAGCGGGAGGACCCATGAGCAGTTCTTC.